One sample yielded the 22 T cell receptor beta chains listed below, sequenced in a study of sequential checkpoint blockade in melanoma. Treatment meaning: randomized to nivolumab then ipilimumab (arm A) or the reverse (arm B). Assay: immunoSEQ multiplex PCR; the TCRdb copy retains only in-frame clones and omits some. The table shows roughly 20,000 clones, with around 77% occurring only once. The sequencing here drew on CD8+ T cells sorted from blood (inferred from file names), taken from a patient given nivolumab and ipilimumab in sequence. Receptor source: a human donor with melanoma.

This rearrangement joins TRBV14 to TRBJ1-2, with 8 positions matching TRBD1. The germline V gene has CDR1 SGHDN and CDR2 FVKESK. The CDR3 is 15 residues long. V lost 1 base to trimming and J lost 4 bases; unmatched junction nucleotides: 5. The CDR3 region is CASSQVRTGIYGYTF. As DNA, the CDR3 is TGTGCCAGCAGCCAAGTTCGGACAGGGATCTATGGCTACACCTTC.

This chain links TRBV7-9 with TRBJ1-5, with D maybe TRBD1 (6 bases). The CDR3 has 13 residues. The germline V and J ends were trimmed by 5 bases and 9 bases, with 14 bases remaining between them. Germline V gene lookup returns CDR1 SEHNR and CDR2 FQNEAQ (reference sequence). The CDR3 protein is CASSPSEGGPQHF. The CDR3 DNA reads TGTGCCAGCAGCCCCTCGGAAGGGGGGCCCCAGCATTTT.

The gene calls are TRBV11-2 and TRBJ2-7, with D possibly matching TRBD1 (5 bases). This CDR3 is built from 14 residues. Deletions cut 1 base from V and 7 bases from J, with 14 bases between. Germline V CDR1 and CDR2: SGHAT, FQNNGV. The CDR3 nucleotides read TGTGCCAGCAGCTTAGGGACATCGTTTGAAGAGCAGTACTTC. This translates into CASSLGTSFEEQYF.

CDR3 in amino acids: CASSDRTGFYGYTF. The DNA of the CDR3 is TGCGCCAGCAGTGATCGGACAGGCTTTTATGGCTACACCTTC. The rearrangement joins TRBV10-2 to TRBJ1-2; 7 bases align to TRBD1. The CDR3 runs to 14 residues. Germline lookup yields CDR1 WSHSY and CDR2 SAAADI. V dropped 3 bases and J dropped 5; count of bases not matched to a gene: 6.

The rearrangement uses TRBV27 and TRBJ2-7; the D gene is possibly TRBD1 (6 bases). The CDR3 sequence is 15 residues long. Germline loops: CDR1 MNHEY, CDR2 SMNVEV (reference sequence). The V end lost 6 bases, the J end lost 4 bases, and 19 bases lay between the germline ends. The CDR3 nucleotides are TGTGCCAGCAGCGCAAGAAGACAGGCCCCTTACGAGCAGTACTTC. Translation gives CASSARRQAPYEQYF.

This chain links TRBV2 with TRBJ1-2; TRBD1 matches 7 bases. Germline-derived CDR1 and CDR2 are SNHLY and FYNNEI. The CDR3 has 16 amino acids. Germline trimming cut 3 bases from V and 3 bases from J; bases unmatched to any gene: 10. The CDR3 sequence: CASSDPRDSGDYGYTF. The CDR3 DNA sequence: TGTGCCAGCAGTGACCCCCGGGACAGTGGGGACTATGGCTACACCTTC.

The CDR3 region has the DNA TGTGCCAGCAGCCCCACAGGGGGCACCTCCTACGAGCAGTACTTC. Translated: CASSPTGGTSYEQYF. The gene calls are TRBV7-8 and TRBJ2-7; TRBD1 aligns across 9 bases. Germline loops: CDR1 SGHVS, CDR2 FQNEAQ. The CDR3 length is 15 residues. The ends lost 5 bases at V and 0 bases at J; junction bases unmatched: 5.

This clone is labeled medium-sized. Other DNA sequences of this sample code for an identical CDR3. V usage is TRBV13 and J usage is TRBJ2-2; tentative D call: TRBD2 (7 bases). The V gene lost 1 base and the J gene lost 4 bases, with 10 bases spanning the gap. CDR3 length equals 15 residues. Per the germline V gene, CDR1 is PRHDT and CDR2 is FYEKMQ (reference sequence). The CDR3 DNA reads TGTGCCAGCAGCTTAGCGGGGGGCGGCACCGGGGAGCTGTTTTTT. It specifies CASSLAGGGTGELFF.

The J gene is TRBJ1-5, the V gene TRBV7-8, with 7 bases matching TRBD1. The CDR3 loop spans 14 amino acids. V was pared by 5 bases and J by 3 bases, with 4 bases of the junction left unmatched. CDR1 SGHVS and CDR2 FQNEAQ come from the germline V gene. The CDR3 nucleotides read TGTGCCAGCAGCCCCGGACAGGTCAATCAGCCCCAGCATTTT. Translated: CASSPGQVNQPQHF.

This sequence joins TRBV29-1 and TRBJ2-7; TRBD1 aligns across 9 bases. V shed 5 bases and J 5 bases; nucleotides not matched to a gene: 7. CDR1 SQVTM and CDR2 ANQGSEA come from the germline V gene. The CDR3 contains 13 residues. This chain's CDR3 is CSVTGTGHNEQYF. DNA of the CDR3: TGCAGCGTTACCGGGACAGGGCACAACGAGCAGTACTTC.

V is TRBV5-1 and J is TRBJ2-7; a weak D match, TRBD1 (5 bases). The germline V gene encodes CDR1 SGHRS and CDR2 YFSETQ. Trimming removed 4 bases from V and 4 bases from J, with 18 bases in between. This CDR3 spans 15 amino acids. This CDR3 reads CASSTGQGRRYEQYF. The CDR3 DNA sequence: TGCGCCAGCAGCACCGGCCAGGGAAGACGTTACGAGCAGTACTTC.

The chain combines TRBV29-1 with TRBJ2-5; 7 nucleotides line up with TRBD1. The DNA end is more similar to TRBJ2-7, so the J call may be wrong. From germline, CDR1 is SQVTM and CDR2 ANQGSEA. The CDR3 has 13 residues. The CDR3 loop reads CSVTTGYPYEQYF. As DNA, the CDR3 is TGCAGCGTTACGACAGGGTACCCCTACGAGCAGTACTTC.

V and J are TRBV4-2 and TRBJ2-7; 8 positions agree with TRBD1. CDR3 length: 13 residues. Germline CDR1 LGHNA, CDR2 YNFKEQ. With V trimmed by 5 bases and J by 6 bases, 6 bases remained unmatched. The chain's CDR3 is CASSVGQGSEQYF. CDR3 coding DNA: TGTGCCAGCAGCGTAGGACAGGGAAGCGAGCAGTACTTC.

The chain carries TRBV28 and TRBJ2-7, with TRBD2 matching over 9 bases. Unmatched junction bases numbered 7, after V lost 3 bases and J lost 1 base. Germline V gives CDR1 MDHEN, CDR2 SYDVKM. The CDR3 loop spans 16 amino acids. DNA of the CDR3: TGTGCCAGCAGTTTGTTATCTAGCGGGGCTTCCTACGAGCAGTACTTC. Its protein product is CASSLLSSGASYEQYF.

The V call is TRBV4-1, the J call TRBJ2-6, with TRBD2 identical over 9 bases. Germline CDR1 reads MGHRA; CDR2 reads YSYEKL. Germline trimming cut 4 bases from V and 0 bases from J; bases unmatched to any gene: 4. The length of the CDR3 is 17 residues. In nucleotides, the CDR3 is TGCGCCAGCAGCCCTAGCGGGACTCTCTCTGGGGCCAACGTCCTGACTTTC. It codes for CASSPSGTLSGANVLTF.

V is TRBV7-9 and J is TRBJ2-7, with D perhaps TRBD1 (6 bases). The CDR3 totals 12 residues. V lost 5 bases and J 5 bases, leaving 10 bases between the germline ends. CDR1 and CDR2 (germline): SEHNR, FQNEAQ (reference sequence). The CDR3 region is CASSVYRDEQYF. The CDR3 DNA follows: TGTGCCAGCAGCGTCTACAGGGACGAGCAGTACTTC. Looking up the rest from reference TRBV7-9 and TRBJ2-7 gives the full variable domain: DTGVSQNPRHKITKRGQNVTFRCDPISEHNRLYWYRQTLGQGPEFLTYFQNEAQLEKSRLLSDRFSAERPKGSFSTLEIQRTEQGDSAMYLCASSVYRDEQYFGPGTRLTVT.

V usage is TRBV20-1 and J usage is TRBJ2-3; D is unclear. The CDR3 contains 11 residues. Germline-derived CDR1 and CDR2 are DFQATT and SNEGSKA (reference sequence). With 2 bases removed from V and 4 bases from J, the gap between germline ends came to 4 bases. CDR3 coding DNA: TGCAGTGCTAGATATCCAGATACGCAGTATTTT. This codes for CSARYPDTQYF.

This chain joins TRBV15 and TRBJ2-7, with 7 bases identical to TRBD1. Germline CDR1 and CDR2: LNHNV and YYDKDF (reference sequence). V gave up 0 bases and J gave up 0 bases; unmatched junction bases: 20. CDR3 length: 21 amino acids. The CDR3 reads CATSRERNSGTVVSNSYEQYF. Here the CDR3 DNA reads TGTGCCACCAGCAGAGAAAGAAACTCCGGGACAGTGGTTAGCAACTCCTACGAGCAGTACTTC.

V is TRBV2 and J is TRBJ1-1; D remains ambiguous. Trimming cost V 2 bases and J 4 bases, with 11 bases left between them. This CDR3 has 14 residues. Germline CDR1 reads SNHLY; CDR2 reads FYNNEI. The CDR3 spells CASSERESRTEAFF. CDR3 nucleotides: TGTGCCAGCAGTGAACGGGAGTCTCGCACTGAAGCTTTCTTT. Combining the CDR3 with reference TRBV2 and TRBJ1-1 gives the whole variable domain EPEVTQTPSHQVTQMGQEVILRCVPISNHLYFYWYRQILGQKVEFLVSFYNNEISEKSEIFDDQFSVERPDGSNFTLKIRSTKLEDSAMYFCASSERESRTEAFFGQGTRLTVV.

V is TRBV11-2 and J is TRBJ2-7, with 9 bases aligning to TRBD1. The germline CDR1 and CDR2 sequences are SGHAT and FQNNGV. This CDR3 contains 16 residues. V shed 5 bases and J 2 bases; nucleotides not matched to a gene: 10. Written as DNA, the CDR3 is TGTGCCAGCAGCCCGATAAGGACAGGGGAGGCCTACGAGCAGTACTTC. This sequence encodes CASSPIRTGEAYEQYF.

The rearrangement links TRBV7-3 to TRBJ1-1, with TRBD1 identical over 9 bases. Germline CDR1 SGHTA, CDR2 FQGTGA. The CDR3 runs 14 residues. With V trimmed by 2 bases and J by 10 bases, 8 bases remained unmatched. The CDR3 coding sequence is TGTGCCAGCAGCTTAGGAACAGGGGGCTCAGGAGCTTTCTTT. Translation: CASSLGTGGSGAFF.

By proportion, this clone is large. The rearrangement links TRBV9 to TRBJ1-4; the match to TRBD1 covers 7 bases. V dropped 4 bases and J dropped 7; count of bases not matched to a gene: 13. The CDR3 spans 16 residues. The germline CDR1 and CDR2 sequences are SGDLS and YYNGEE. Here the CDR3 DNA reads TGTGCCAGCAGCTCCCTGGAAAGGGGGCAGGGTGAAAAACTGTTTTTT. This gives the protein CASSSLERGQGEKLFF.